These 25 T cell receptor beta chains were sequenced from one sample in a study of spatial heterogeneity in lung cancer. TCRdb ran MiXCR on the 5' RACE reads and lists one entry per CDR3 protein. The data hold approximately 110,000 distinct CDR3 sequences, with approximately 10% observed a single time. Time point specified: blood at routine non-recurrence follow-up after resection. The sample was PBMCs, taken at follow-up. The receptors were gathered from a female donor with early-stage non-small cell lung cancer.

Comments on this clonotype: The junction and the germline gene differ at one end; a read error may be behind it. The V call is TRBV4-3, the J call TRBJ1-3; D is possibly TRBD1 (5 bases). The CDR3 is made up of 15 amino acids. CDR1 and CDR2 (germline): LGHNA, YSLEER. As DNA, the CDR3 is TGCACCAGCAGCCGAGGGGCGGGTGCTGGAAACACCATATATTTT. Protein product: CTSSRGAGAGNTIYF.

This clonotype was picked up many times. This chain links TRBV19 with TRBJ2-1; D remains ambiguous. Germline loops: CDR1 LNHDA, CDR2 SQIVND (reference sequence). Between the trimmed V and J ends, which lost 5 bases and 0 bases, there was a span of 8 bases. This CDR3 comprises 14 residues. The CDR3 sequence: CASSLKTSYNEQFF. The DNA for the CDR3 is TGTGCCAGTAGTTTGAAGACCTCCTACAATGAGCAGTTCTTC.

This chain connects TRBV9 to TRBJ2-2; the D gene could be TRBD1 or TRBD2 (5 bases each). The germline V and J ends were trimmed by 0 bases and 4 bases, with 19 bases remaining between them. From germline, CDR1 is SGDLS and CDR2 YYNGEE. This CDR3 has 18 residues. Written as DNA, the CDR3 is TGTGCCAGCAGCGTAGAATCTCTGGGGACCGCCCCCACCGGGGAGCTGTTTTTT. Protein sequence: CASSVESLGTAPTGELFF.

This clonotype has a count of ten or more. The chain joins TRBV7-9 to TRBJ2-3; D might be TRBD1 (5 bases). Trimming took off 6 bases at V and 3 bases at J, with 10 bases between the two ends. The CDR3 contains 13 residues. Germline assignment: CDR1 SEHNR and CDR2 FQNEAQ (reference sequence). CDR3 sequence: CASSRRVTDTQYF. In DNA, the CDR3 is TGTGCCAGCAGTCGCAGGGTTACAGATACGCAGTATTTT.

This chain's CDR3 is CASSPWTRGNTIYF. CDR3 bases: TGTGCCAGCAGCCCCTGGACGAGGGGAAACACCATATATTTT. The chain links TRBV7-9 to TRBJ1-3; no clear D gene. V dropped 5 bases and J dropped 4 bases, with 12 bases sitting between them. Germline V gene data show CDR1 as SEHNR and CDR2 as FQNEAQ (reference sequence). The CDR3 extends over 14 amino acids.

This clonotype showed up many times. The genes are TRBV6-5 and TRBJ1-1; D not certain. Germline lookup yields CDR1 MNHEY and CDR2 SVGAGI. With 8 bases removed from V and 1 base from J, the gap between germline ends came to 5 bases. CDR3 size: 11 residues. The CDR3 DNA sequence: TGTGCCAGCTCGAAGAACACTGAAGCTTTCTTT. Protein sequence: CASSKNTEAFF.

This clonotype showed up just a few times. The V gene is TRBV12-3 or TRBV12-4, the J gene TRBJ2-3; D unresolved. CDR3 length: 13 amino acids. Trimming stripped 6 bases from V and 2 bases from J, with 9 bases between. The CDR3 region is CASSPETTDTQYF. In DNA, the CDR3 is TGTGCCAGCAGCCCGGAGACCACAGATACGCAGTATTTT.

This clonotype showed up just a few times. The chain uses TRBV27 and TRBJ1-6; tentatively, D is TRBD1 (5 bases). Germline CDR1 is MNHEY and CDR2 is SMNVEV (reference sequence). CDR3 length: 14 residues. V lost 2 bases, J lost 9 bases, and 11 bases lay in between. The CDR3, as DNA: TGTGCCAGCAGTTTAGACGGGGGTGGTTCACCCCTCCACTTT. As protein: CASSLDGGGSPLHF.

V is TRBV9 and J is TRBJ2-2; weak D call: TRBD2 (5 bases). V was cut by 4 bases and J by 5 bases, with 12 bases left in between. This CDR3 contains 14 residues. Germline lookup yields CDR1 SGDLS and CDR2 YYNGEE. Written as DNA, the CDR3 is TGTGCCAGCAGCCCCCGACTAATTACCGGGGAGCTGTTTTTT. Amino acid sequence: CASSPRLITGELFF.

The rearrangement joins TRBV30 to TRBJ2-1; D remains unclear. The germline V gene encodes CDR1 GTSNPN and CDR2 SVGIG (reference sequence). Between the trimmed V and J ends, which lost 1 base and 8 bases, there was a span of 9 bases. The CDR3 length is 12 residues. CDR3 nucleotide sequence: TGTGCCTGGAGTGCGAGGTGGGATGAGCAGTTCTTC. Translation gives CAWSARWDEQFF. The full variable domain, its missing parts supplied by reference TRBV30 and TRBJ2-1, is SQTIHQWPATLVQPVGSPLSLECTVEGTSNPNLYWYRQAAGRGLQLLFYSVGIGQISSEVPQNLSASRPQDRQFILSSKKLLLSDSGFYLCAWSARWDEQFFGPGTRLTVL.

The rearrangement uses TRBV2 and TRBJ2-7, with D maybe TRBD2 (5 bases). Trimming cost V 3 bases and J 2 bases, with 23 bases left between them. This CDR3 spans 18 amino acids. Germline V gene sequence: CDR1 SNHLY, CDR2 FYNNEI. This CDR3 is CASSERPRLHTSAYEQYF. The CDR3 nucleotides are TGTGCCAGCAGTGAGAGGCCGAGACTACATACTTCCGCCTACGAGCAGTACTTC.

The V gene is TRBV5-1, the J gene TRBJ2-3, with unresolved D. Trimming removed 1 base at V and 1 base at J, with 4 bases between. The CDR3 is 13 amino acids. CDR1 and CDR2 (germline): SGHRS, YFSETQ. The CDR3 nucleotides are TGCGCCAGCAGCTTGACAGGCACAGATACGCAGTATTTT. Encoded protein: CASSLTGTDTQYF.

This clonotype was counted many times. The rearrangement joins TRBV10-3 to TRBJ1-1; maybe TRBD1 (5 bases). The length of the CDR3 is 14 residues. The V and J ends lost 6 bases and 4 bases respectively, with 15 bases between them. The germline gives CDR1 ENHRY, CDR2 SYGVKD. The CDR3 is CAISVLGGGTEAFF. The CDR3 bases are TGTGCCATCAGCGTCCTGGGGGGTGGCACTGAAGCTTTCTTT.

This clonotype was counted many times. The chain is built from TRBV23-1 and TRBJ2-1; 10 nucleotides match TRBD2. TRBV23-1 is treated as an ORF (open reading frame) with a function not yet certain. V shed 0 bases and J 9 bases; nucleotides not matched to a gene: 11. This CDR3 contains 17 residues. This CDR3 reads CASSQSQLAGTYSEQFF. The CDR3 region has the DNA TGCGCCAGCAGTCAATCCCAACTAGCGGGGACGTATAGTGAGCAGTTCTTC.

J is TRBJ1-5 and V is TRBV27; possible D gene TRBD1, 5 bases. The CDR3 consists of 15 residues. Between the trimmed V and J ends, which lost 3 bases and 1 base, there was a span of 10 bases. Germline loops: CDR1 MNHEY, CDR2 SMNVEV (reference sequence). In DNA form, the CDR3 reads TGTGCCAGCAGTTTGATGCAGGGCAGCAATCAGCCCCAGCATTTT. Amino acids: CASSLMQGSNQPQHF.

The chain joins TRBV9 to TRBJ2-2; D perhaps matches TRBD2 (5 bases). The CDR3 loop spans 15 amino acids. Trimming removed 1 base from V and 1 base from J, with 8 bases in between. The germline gives CDR1 SGDLS, CDR2 YYNGEE. This CDR3 reads CASSVRRENTGELFF. The CDR3, as DNA: TGTGCCAGCAGCGTAAGACGGGAGAACACCGGGGAGCTGTTTTTT.

This clonotype occurred once. The rearrangement uses TRBV20-1 and TRBJ2-1, with 14 positions matching TRBD2. Germline lookup yields CDR1 DFQATT and CDR2 SNEGSKA (reference sequence). This CDR3 is 15 amino acids long. V gave up 4 bases and J gave up 6 bases; unmatched junction bases: 5. The CDR3, as DNA: TGCAGTGCTATAAAGGGGACTAGCGGGAGCAATGAGCAGTTCTTC. Amino acids: CSAIKGTSGSNEQFF.

This clonotype was counted a few times. The chain is built from TRBV7-8 and TRBJ2-2; 7 bases align to TRBD1. Germline assignment: CDR1 SGHVS and CDR2 FQNEAQ. After removal of 0 bases from V and 5 bases from J, the junction contained 6 bases not matched to a gene. CDR3 size: 16 residues. The DNA of the CDR3 is TGTGCCAGCAGCTTAGCGAGGAGACAGGGAACCGGGGAGCTGTTTTTT. Translated, it gives CASSLARRQGTGELFF.

The table lists this clonotype with many counts. This chain joins TRBV12-3 or TRBV12-4 and TRBJ2-3; D is uncertain. The CDR3 contains 15 residues. Deletions cut 4 bases from V and 1 base from J, with 12 bases between. The CDR3 region is CASSWGRLGTDTQYF. CDR3 bases: TGTGCCAGCAGTTGGGGTCGTCTCGGCACAGATACGCAGTATTTT.

This clonotype was counted once. The chain employs TRBV29-1 and TRBJ2-3; 9 bases agree with TRBD2. Losses at the gene ends were 4 bases for V and 7 bases for J; bases not matched to a gene: 3. Per the germline V gene, CDR1 is SQVTM and CDR2 is ANQGSEA. The CDR3 spans 12 residues. The CDR3 sequence: CSVVSGGNTQYF. DNA of the CDR3: TGCAGCGTTGTCAGCGGGGGGAATACGCAGTATTTT.

This clonotype has a handful of counts. The chain recombines TRBV9 with TRBJ2-1, with 12 bases matching TRBD2. Trimming at V came to 0 bases and at J to 7 bases, leaving 17 bases not matched to a gene. The CDR3 totals 20 residues. Germline CDR1 reads SGDLS; CDR2 reads YYNGEE. This CDR3 reads CASSVAWGLAGGGTRNEQFF. The CDR3 DNA follows: TGTGCCAGCAGCGTAGCTTGGGGACTAGCGGGCGGAGGGACTAGAAATGAGCAGTTCTTC.

The rearrangement links TRBV4-1 to TRBJ1-2; D perhaps matches TRBD1 (6 bases). The CDR3 sequence is 17 residues long. V lost 5 bases to trimming and J lost 1 base, with 20 bases between them. In germline, CDR1 is MGHRA, CDR2 YSYEKL. The CDR3 DNA sequence: TGCGCCAGCAGCTCGGCGGGCCGGGGGCGAATTAACTATGGCTACACCTTC. Its protein product is CASSSAGRGRINYGYTF.

V usage is TRBV2 and J usage is TRBJ2-3; 12 bases map to TRBD2. Germline CDR1 reads SNHLY; CDR2 reads FYNNEI. The CDR3 spans 14 residues. The junction had 3 bases not matched to a gene; V was cut back by 6 bases and J by 5 bases. The CDR3 coding sequence is TGTGCCAGCAGCTTGACTAGCGGGAGAGATACGCAGTATTTT. The encoded protein is CASSLTSGRDTQYF.

The rearrangement uses TRBV19 and TRBJ2-3; 7 nucleotides match TRBD2. The CDR3 is 16 residues long. V dropped 6 bases and J dropped 6; count of bases not matched to a gene: 15. CDR1 LNHDA and CDR2 SQIVND come from the germline V gene (reference sequence). This CDR3 is CASSRGLSYGRDTQYF. The CDR3 DNA is TGTGCCAGTAGCCGAGGGCTATCTTACGGGAGGGATACGCAGTATTTT.

V usage is TRBV27 and J usage is TRBJ1-2; D not resolved. The CDR3 loop spans 13 amino acids. Trimming took 3 bases from V and 3 from J, leaving 8 bases between them. Germline loops: CDR1 MNHEY, CDR2 SMNVEV (reference sequence). CDR3 nucleotide sequence: TGTGCCAGCAGTTTCAGAGAATACTATGGCTACACCTTC. It translates to CASSFREYYGYTF.